One and the same sample provided the 29 T cell receptor beta chains below, sequenced in a study of vaccination and CD4 T cells after COVID-19. Which antigens these TCRs recognize remains unknown. Sample treatment: roughly 11-day PBMC culture with coronavirus spike peptide pools or control peptides (ViraFEST assay). The Oncomine TCR Beta short-read assay generated sequence data from the DNA of cultured CD4+ T cells. TCRdb analysed the PCR reads with MiXCR anew, one entry per CDR3 protein. In the table there are more than 10,000 distinct CDR3 sequences, approximately 49% of which are singletons. The sequenced sample consisted of CD4+ T cells from blood, cultured in vitro. These receptors were taken from a human donor who had recovered from COVID-19.

The chain carries TRBV12-3 or TRBV12-4 and TRBJ2-1, with TRBD1 identical over 9 bases. V dropped 6 bases and J dropped 3; count of bases not matched to a gene: 6. This CDR3 has 15 residues. CDR3 sequence reads: CASRERTGDYNEQFF. Written as DNA, the CDR3 is TGTGCCAGCAGGGAGAGGACAGGGGACTACAATGAGCAGTTCTTC.

The V and J genes are TRBV15 and TRBJ2-7; 8 bases are shared with TRBD2. The V gene end was trimmed by 9 bases and the J gene end by 2 bases; junction bases not matched to a gene: 9. This CDR3 is built from 14 residues. Germline lookup yields CDR1 LNHNV and CDR2 YYDKDF (reference sequence). The CDR3 spells CATRTRGGTYEQYF. CDR3 DNA: TGTGCCACGAGGACTCGCGGGGGGACCTACGAGCAGTACTTC.

The sample holds one count of this clonotype. The chain has TRBV30 and TRBJ2-7; D is perhaps TRBD2 (6 bases). Germline V lookup: CDR1 GTSNPN, CDR2 SVGIG (reference sequence). The CDR3 extends over 13 amino acids. Trimming shortened V by 5 bases and J by 3 bases, and 14 bases separated the two germline ends. Here the CDR3 DNA reads TGTGCCTGGGGGCCTAGCGCGGACTACGAGCAGTACTTC. The encoded protein is CAWGPSADYEQYF.

The chain employs TRBV30 and TRBJ1-2, with D possibly being TRBD1 (6 bases). This CDR3 has 16 residues. The germline CDR1 and CDR2 sequences are GTSNPN and SVGIG (reference sequence). Trimming removed 2 bases from V and 1 base from J, with 17 bases in between. The CDR3 nucleotides are TGTGCCTGGAGTAGGGTGCTGACAGGTTTTAACTATGGCTACACCTTC. It specifies CAWSRVLTGFNYGYTF.

This clonotype has a handful of counts. The chain is built from TRBV14 and TRBJ1-2, with 9 bases fitting TRBD1. This CDR3 comprises 15 residues. J lost 3 bases, V lost 4 bases, and 6 bases had no gene match. Germline V gene data show CDR1 as SGHDN and CDR2 as FVKESK. CDR3 sequence reads: CASSRGTGQYYGYTF. In DNA, the CDR3 is TGTGCCAGCAGCCGGGGGACAGGGCAGTACTATGGCTACACCTTC. Full variable domain (missing parts from reference TRBV14 and TRBJ1-2): EAGVTQFPSHSVIEKGQTVTLRCDPISGHDNLYWYRRVMGKEIKFLLHFVKESKQDESGMPNNRFLAERTGGTYSTLKVQPAELEDSGVYFCASSRGTGQYYGYTFGSGTRLTVV.

This clonotype appeared a few times. The CDR3 DNA reads TGTGCCAGCAGCTCGACCACGAGCAATCAGCCCCAGCATTTT. It codes for CASSSTTSNQPQHF. The rearrangement links TRBV7-9 to TRBJ1-5; no firm D call. V gave up 4 bases and J gave up 1 base, with 8 bases separating them. Germline loops: CDR1 SEHNR, CDR2 FQNEAQ (reference sequence). The CDR3 contains 14 residues.

This chain uses TRBV20-1 with TRBJ2-7; D remains unclear. CDR1 is DFQATT and CDR2 is SNEGSKA in the germline V gene (reference sequence). The CDR3 covers 12 residues. V was shortened by 4 bases and J by 7 bases, with 14 bases between the two germline ends. The CDR3: CSAKRAKGEQYF. For the CDR3, the DNA is TGCAGTGCTAAGAGAGCCAAAGGGGAGCAGTACTTC.

V usage is TRBV6-2 or TRBV6-3 and J usage is TRBJ1-2; D is undetermined. V was shortened by 2 bases and J by 6 bases, with 16 bases between the two germline ends. The V gene's germline CDR1 is MNHEY and CDR2 SVGEGT. The CDR3 is made up of 15 amino acids. In DNA form, the CDR3 reads TGTGCCAGCAGTTACGTCAGCTACAACGTAAATGGCTACACCTTC. Translation: CASSYVSYNVNGYTF.

The rearrangement links TRBV6-1 to TRBJ1-2; D is unresolved. The CDR3 consists of 13 residues. V was trimmed by 1 base and J by 10 bases, leaving 13 bases between them. Germline V lookup: CDR1 MNHNS, CDR2 SASEGT. The CDR3 sequence is CASSEDSTRAYTF. In DNA form, the CDR3 reads TGTGCCAGCAGTGAAGACTCCACCCGAGCCTACACCTTC.

Relative to its sample, this clonotype is medium-sized (0.01 to 0.1%). The rearrangement uses TRBV11-2 and TRBJ2-5, with 15 nucleotides matching TRBD2. This CDR3 has 17 amino acids. V shed 5 bases and J 1 base; nucleotides not matched to a gene: 5. Germline V lookup: CDR1 SGHAT, CDR2 FQNNGV. CDR3 residues: CASSQGTSGGRQETQYF. The CDR3 nucleotides are TGTGCCAGCAGCCAAGGGACTAGCGGGGGGCGCCAAGAGACCCAGTACTTC.

The rearrangement joins TRBV20-1 to TRBJ2-5; 8 nucleotides line up with TRBD2. V was clipped by 6 bases and J by 2 bases; unmatched bases: 11. This CDR3 comprises 15 residues. The germline V gene has CDR1 DFQATT and CDR2 SNEGSKA (reference sequence). CDR3 protein: CSAAEERGWQETQYF. For the CDR3, the DNA is TGCAGTGCCGCCGAGGAGCGGGGGTGGCAAGAGACCCAGTACTTC.

J is TRBJ2-4 and V is TRBV2; 8 bases are shared with TRBD2. The V gene end was trimmed by 5 bases and the J gene end by 2 bases; junction bases not matched to a gene: 8. CDR3 size: 16 residues. Germline V gene lookup returns CDR1 SNHLY and CDR2 FYNNEI. The CDR3 here is CASSNSGGQTKNIQYF. Here the CDR3 DNA reads TGTGCCAGCAGTAACTCGGGGGGGCAGACCAAAAACATTCAGTACTTC.

This clonotype was seen more than once but under ten times. The chain employs TRBV11-3 and TRBJ2-5, with TRBD2 as a possible D gene (6 bases). With 3 bases removed from V and 5 bases from J, the gap between germline ends came to 13 bases. Germline V CDR1 and CDR2: SGHNT, YENEEA. The CDR3 spans 14 residues. The CDR3 reads CASSFWGVEETQYF. CDR3 DNA sequence: TGTGCCAGCAGCTTTTGGGGGGTCGAGGAGACCCAGTACTTC. Supplemented by reference TRBV11-3 and TRBJ2-5, the full variable domain reads EAGVVQSPRYKIIEKKQPVAFWCNPISGHNTLYWYLQNLGQGPELLIRYENEEAVDDSQLPKDRFSAERLKGVDSTLKIQPAELGDSAVYLCASSFWGVEETQYFGPGTRLLVL.

The chain carries TRBV14 and TRBJ1-1; TRBD1 might be the D (6 bases). Germline V CDR1 and CDR2: SGHDN, FVKESK. The CDR3 covers 14 residues. The V and J ends lost 2 bases and 4 bases respectively, with 11 bases between them. The CDR3 spells CASSQQGGSTEAFF. The CDR3 DNA sequence: TGTGCCAGCAGCCAACAAGGGGGGAGCACTGAAGCTTTCTTT.

The chain uses TRBV2 and TRBJ2-7, with D uncertain. Germline V gene lookup returns CDR1 SNHLY and CDR2 FYNNEI. V lost 6 bases and J 3 bases, leaving 3 bases between the germline ends. The CDR3 runs 10 residues. CDR3 sequence reads: CASRNYEQYF. The CDR3 coding sequence is TGTGCCAGCAGAAACTACGAGCAGTACTTC.

The V call is TRBV5-4, the J call TRBJ1-1; TRBD1 agrees at 8 bases. V was clipped by 4 bases and J by 8 bases; unmatched bases: 10. In germline, CDR1 is SGHNT, CDR2 YYREEE (reference sequence). The CDR3 has 14 residues. The CDR3 loop is CASSNDRTGKEAFF. For the CDR3, the DNA is TGTGCCAGCAGCAACGATAGGACAGGGAAAGAAGCTTTCTTT.

The rearrangement joins TRBV5-6 to TRBJ1-1, with a tentative D call TRBD1 (5 bases). V lost 3 bases and J lost 4, with 13 bases in between. The CDR3 has 14 residues. The germline CDR1 and CDR2 sequences are SGHDT and YYEEEE. The CDR3 region is CASSYGLGGTEAFF. CDR3 DNA sequence: TGTGCCAGCAGCTATGGCTTGGGGGGCACTGAAGCTTTCTTT.

The CDR3 is CASSIQRGGRGTEAFF. The CDR3 DNA reads as TGTGCCAGTAGTATCCAGCGGGGGGGGCGAGGAACTGAAGCTTTCTTT. This chain links TRBV19 with TRBJ1-1; weak D call: TRBD1 (6 bases). The CDR3 consists of 16 residues. Germline lookup yields CDR1 LNHDA and CDR2 SQIVND (reference sequence). Trimming left V 3 bases short and J 5 bases short, with 19 bases between.

This chain connects TRBV7-2 to TRBJ2-1; unclear D gene. The germline V gene encodes CDR1 SGHTA and CDR2 FQGNSA. This CDR3 has 15 amino acids. Trimming stripped 0 bases from V and 9 bases from J, with 15 bases between. The DNA of the CDR3 is TGTGCCAGCAGCTTAGCCGGCAGGAGATCCAGTGAGCAGTTCTTC. It translates to CASSLAGRRSSEQFF.

The chain uses TRBV6-1 and TRBJ1-2, with D possibly TRBD1 on 5 matching bases. V was shortened by 2 bases and J by 4 bases, with 14 bases between the two germline ends. In germline, CDR1 is MNHNS, CDR2 SASEGT. The CDR3 consists of 15 residues. The CDR3 protein is CASSEMAGPAYGYTF. CDR3 bases: TGTGCCAGCAGTGAAATGGCGGGGCCCGCCTATGGCTACACCTTC.

The chain joins TRBV12-3 or TRBV12-4 to TRBJ2-5; the D is unclear. This CDR3 region has 11 residues. Trimming stripped 7 bases from V and 5 bases from J, with 8 bases between. This CDR3 reads CASTLGETQYF. CDR3 bases: TGTGCCAGCACCCTTGGGGAGACCCAGTACTTC.

The V and J genes are TRBV30 and TRBJ1-2; 9 nucleotides match TRBD1. The CDR3 is 20 amino acids. Germline V gives CDR1 GTSNPN, CDR2 SVGIG (reference sequence). J lost 2 bases, V lost 1 base, and 20 bases had no gene match. CDR3 in DNA: TGTGCCTGGAGTGACAACGTCATGTCCGGGACAGGGTACCCAAACTATGGCTACACCTTC. Translating it yields CAWSDNVMSGTGYPNYGYTF.

CDR3 residues: CASSSIMGNTEAFF. For the CDR3, the DNA is TGTGCCAGCAGTTCCATAATGGGGAACACTGAAGCTTTCTTT. The V call is TRBV6-2 or TRBV6-3, the J call TRBJ1-1; D is undetermined. The V gene's germline CDR1 is MNHEY and CDR2 SVGEGT. The CDR3 runs 14 residues. V was cut by 4 bases and J by 1 base, with 10 bases left in between.

The sample holds a few counts of this clonotype. This sequence joins TRBV30 and TRBJ1-6; D ambiguous. The length of the CDR3 is 15 residues. In germline, CDR1 is GTSNPN, CDR2 SVGIG (reference sequence). The V gene lost 4 bases and the J gene lost 5 bases, with 15 bases spanning the gap. The CDR3: CAWTLATGDNSPLHF. The CDR3 bases are TGTGCCTGGACCCTGGCGACTGGGGATAATTCACCCCTCCACTTT.

This chain connects TRBV4-1 to TRBJ2-1; D assignment may be TRBD1 or TRBD2 (7 bases each). The V end was cut by 4 bases, the J end by 8 bases, with 15 bases between. This CDR3 spans 14 amino acids. From germline, CDR1 is MGHRA and CDR2 YSYEKL. CDR3 coding DNA: TGCGCCAGCAGCCGAGACAGGGAGGGAGATGAGCAGTTCTTC. It translates to CASSRDREGDEQFF.

The table lists this clonotype with a few counts. The CDR3 spells CASRPGQGVNTEAFF. The CDR3 nucleotides are TGCGCCAGCAGACCGGGACAGGGGGTGAACACTGAAGCTTTCTTT. This chain uses TRBV5-1 with TRBJ1-1, with 11 bases lining up with TRBD1. Germline values: CDR1 SGHRS, CDR2 YFSETQ. The length of the CDR3 is 15 residues. The junction had 3 bases not matched to a gene; V was cut back by 5 bases and J by 0 bases.

This sequence joins TRBV12-3 or TRBV12-4 and TRBJ1-5, with unresolved D. There are 19 residues in the CDR3. V was clipped by 3 bases and J by 6 bases, with 27 bases between them. In nucleotides, the CDR3 is TGTGCCAGCAGTTTGTTTAAGTTAGGAGGGAACCAAGGCGGTCAGCCCCAGCATTTT. Residues: CASSLFKLGGNQGGQPQHF.

The genes are TRBV30 and TRBJ2-3; tentative D call: TRBD2 (6 bases). The CDR3 contains 15 residues. Germline CDR1 is GTSNPN and CDR2 is SVGIG (reference sequence). The V gene lost 3 bases and the J gene lost 2 bases, with 15 bases spanning the gap. CDR3 in amino acids: CAWSPTSLITDTQYF. The DNA for the CDR3 is TGTGCCTGGAGCCCTACTAGCCTCATCACAGATACGCAGTATTTT. Drawing the rest from reference TRBV30 and TRBJ2-3, the complete variable domain is SQTIHQWPATLVQPVGSPLSLECTVEGTSNPNLYWYRQAAGRGLQLLFYSVGIGQISSEVPQNLSASRPQDRQFILSSKKLLLSDSGFYLCAWSPTSLITDTQYFGPGTRLTVL.

The chain is built from TRBV6-2 or TRBV6-3 and TRBJ2-7; D ambiguous. Germline values: CDR1 MNHEY, CDR2 SVGEGT. V dropped 0 bases and J dropped 2 bases, with 11 bases sitting between them. The CDR3 loop spans 15 amino acids. Here the CDR3 reads CASSYSAAETYEQYF. DNA for the CDR3: TGTGCCAGCAGTTACTCGGCGGCGGAGACCTACGAGCAGTACTTC.